The rows below give T cell receptor beta chains drawn from one sample of a study of graft-versus-host responses after intestinal transplantation. Sequenced by immunoSEQ multiplex PCR; TCRdb stores in-frame clones only, minus some. The sample holds about 90,000 clones, roughly four fifths seen once. Their recognized antigens are unknown. Sequenced material: unstimulated CD8+ T cells sorted from spleen or lymph node cells, taken before intestinal transplant. The receptors here all came from a human donor who received an intestinal transplant. CDR3s leave out the opening cysteine and the closing phenylalanine or tryptophan. The order of the fields is V gene, CDR3 protein.

v_call: TRBV1; cdr3_aa: TSSQRTQETQY
v_call: TRBV29-1; cdr3_aa: SIGRKRLYNEQF
v_call: TRBV20-1; cdr3_aa: SAPGMETQY
v_call: TRBV27; cdr3_aa: ASSHRGYNSPLH
v_call: TRBV9; cdr3_aa: ASSVAAGLQTYEQY
v_call: TRBV15; cdr3_aa: ATSREVWGEGLNEQF
v_call: TRBV11-2; cdr3_aa: ASSVWTVSYEQY
v_call: TRBV4-1; cdr3_aa: ASSPRTGGPLEQY
v_call: TRBV15; cdr3_aa: ATSREVSYYNEQF
v_call: TRBV10-1; cdr3_aa: ASSDFRGYKLF
v_call: TRBV6-5; cdr3_aa: ASSYSSGATNEKLF
v_call: TRBV10-3; cdr3_aa: AIRTDDNYGYT
v_call: TRBV6-1; cdr3_aa: ASSELGGTYNEQF
v_call: TRBV15; cdr3_aa: ATSGGTGEELF
v_call: TRBV2; cdr3_aa: ASLVGDGSYEQY
v_call: TRBV28; cdr3_aa: ASSPRGGGNQPQH
v_call: TRBV10-1; cdr3_aa: AGNSGSILSYNEQF
v_call: TRBV28; cdr3_aa: ASSPALAGGYNEQF
v_call: TRBV13; cdr3_aa: ASSRTSGNEQY
v_call: TRBV6-1; cdr3_aa: ASSDLEGGDTQY
v_call: TRBV9; cdr3_aa: ASSAYAGTSYNSPLH
v_call: TRBV11-2; cdr3_aa: ASSPRPPHPTNSPLH
v_call: TRBV5-4; cdr3_aa: ASTPAGVTDTQY
v_call: TRBV1; cdr3_aa: TSSQGYPSSTDTQY
v_call: TRBV5-5; cdr3_aa: ASSLDIPGTGSYEQY
v_call: TRBV4-1; cdr3_aa: ASSHGTGGSPLH
v_call: TRBV19; cdr3_aa: ASSIDVVEGPLLYEQY
v_call: TRBV25-1; cdr3_aa: ATGYSSYEQY
v_call: TRBV5-6; cdr3_aa: ASSLLGKEGSYEQY
v_call: TRBV15; cdr3_aa: ATSTWGRYIYNEQF
v_call: TRBV9; cdr3_aa: ASSLDSANYGYT
v_call: TRBV2; cdr3_aa: ASSERRDAYYNEQF
v_call: TRBV9; cdr3_aa: ASSVGGTGDTQY
v_call: TRBV5-1; cdr3_aa: ASSSWFNYGYT
v_call: TRBV9; cdr3_aa: ASSVADSLNAYEQY
v_call: TRBV6-1; cdr3_aa: ASREQGEGGTDTQY
v_call: TRBV11-2; cdr3_aa: ASSLELNTEAF
v_call: TRBV5-6; cdr3_aa: ASSLAGSEAF
v_call: TRBV28; cdr3_aa: ASSLRTDYSYEQY
v_call: TRBV4-1; cdr3_aa: ASSHPAGGNSPLH
v_call: TRBV19; cdr3_aa: ASSMFQVSLIYNEQF
v_call: TRBV6-4; cdr3_aa: ASSGLAGLETQY
v_call: TRBV13; cdr3_aa: ASSLLAELYNEQF
v_call: TRBV6-1; cdr3_aa: ASSVAGAEQY
v_call: TRBV10-1; cdr3_aa: ASSTSGRAHEQF
v_call: TRBV6-5; cdr3_aa: ASSYSRGENYGYT
v_call: TRBV5-4; cdr3_aa: ASSLVTDTQY
v_call: TRBV19; cdr3_aa: ASSRGPYEQY
v_call: TRBV28; cdr3_aa: ASSFGDTYGYT
v_call: TRBV13; cdr3_aa: ASSLSSGTYEQY
v_call: TRBV6-5; cdr3_aa: ASSFRDRGLGETQY
v_call: TRBV7-8; cdr3_aa: ASSLGGNEKLF
v_call: TRBV6-5; cdr3_aa: ASSSGTANYGYT